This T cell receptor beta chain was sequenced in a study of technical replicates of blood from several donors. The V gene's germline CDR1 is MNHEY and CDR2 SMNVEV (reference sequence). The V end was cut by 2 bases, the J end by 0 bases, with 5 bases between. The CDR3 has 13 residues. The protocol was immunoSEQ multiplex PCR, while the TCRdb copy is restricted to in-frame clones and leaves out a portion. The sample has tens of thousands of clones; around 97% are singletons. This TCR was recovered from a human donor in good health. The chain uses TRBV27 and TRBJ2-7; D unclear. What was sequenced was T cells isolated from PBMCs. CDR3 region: CASSLGLSYEQYF. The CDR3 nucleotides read TGTGCCAGCAGTTTAGGCCTCTCCTACGAGCAGTACTTC.